Below, 25 T cell receptor beta chains from the same sample are listed, as sequenced in a study of T cells expressing NK-cell markers. TCRdb reprocessed the 5' RACE reads, keeping one entry per CDR3 protein, no DNA. The sample is made up of about 540,000 distinct CDR3 sequences, and the top ten hold approximately 3.6% of it. Sequenced sample: blood T cells: a sorted CD56 or NKG2C T cell subset, CD4+ or CD8+ T cells, or bulk PBMC T cells (not recorded which). The receptors shown here come from a man aged 18 to 29 in good health.

The chain joins TRBV21-1 to TRBJ2-1; TCRdb gives TRBD1 as the D gene, but with no DNA this cannot be confirmed. TRBV21-1 represents a pseudogene. The CDR3 spans 18 residues. The CDR3 region is CASSPTLGVAGAYNEQFF.

This rearrangement joins TRBV5-1 to TRBJ1-1; TCRdb designates TRBD1, a call that cannot be tested without DNA. This CDR3 spans 14 amino acids. Germline V gene data show CDR1 as SGHRS and CDR2 as YFSETQ. CDR3: CASSWGQGGTEAFF.

The V call is TRBV4-3, the J call TRBJ2-1; with no DNA, the TCRdb D assignment of TRBD2 cannot be verified. The V gene's germline CDR1 is LGHNA and CDR2 YSLEER. The CDR3 runs 16 residues. The CDR3 sequence: CASSRDRDLLYNEQFF.

This rearrangement joins TRBV27 to TRBJ2-7; the TRBD1 assignment by TCRdb is unverifiable without DNA. Germline CDR1 reads MNHEY; CDR2 reads SMNVEV (reference sequence). The CDR3 length is 15 residues. The CDR3: CASSLAGAPGGEQYF.

The V and J genes are TRBV12-3 or TRBV12-4 and TRBJ2-7. The CDR3 spans 15 residues. CDR3 protein: CASSHYTLASNEQYF.

V usage is TRBV28 and J usage is TRBJ1-3; there is no DNA to check the TCRdb D call of TRBD1. The CDR3 runs 14 residues. Germline CDR1 is MDHEN and CDR2 is SYDVKM. The CDR3 sequence is CASRTTVSGNTIYF.

The CDR3 sequence is CASRPPKVSGEQYF. The rearrangement uses TRBV27 and TRBJ2-7; absent DNA, TCRdb's TRBD1 call cannot be checked. The V gene's germline CDR1 is MNHEY and CDR2 SMNVEV (reference sequence). This CDR3 has 14 amino acids.

The V gene is TRBV20-1, the J gene TRBJ2-1; TCRdb outputs TRBD1, but without DNA this stays unchecked. Germline-derived CDR1 and CDR2 are DFQATT and SNEGSKA (reference sequence). The CDR3 consists of 12 residues. The CDR3 reads CSARDRPGSRFF.

The rearrangement links TRBV5-1 to TRBJ2-2. Per germline, CDR1 SGHRS and CDR2 YFSETQ. The CDR3 totals 16 residues. CDR3 loop: CASSLVVGVYTGELFF. Filled out from reference TRBV5-1 and TRBJ2-2, the complete variable domain reads KAGVTQTPRYLIKTRGQQVTLSCSPISGHRSVSWYQQTPGQGLQFLFEYFSETQRNKGNFPGRFSGRQFSNSRSEMNVSTLELGDSALYLCASSLVVGVYTGELFFGEGSRLTVL.

The chain combines TRBV20-1 with TRBJ2-3; TCRdb gives TRBD1 as the D gene, but with no DNA this cannot be confirmed. The CDR3 has 14 residues. In germline, CDR1 is DFQATT, CDR2 SNEGSKA (reference sequence). The CDR3 is CSAPTGISTDTQYF.

The rearrangement uses TRBV7-2 and TRBJ2-7; the D call of TRBD2 rests on TCRdb alone, since no DNA is present to check it. Germline V lookup: CDR1 SGHTA, CDR2 FQGNSA. CDR3 length: 14 residues. The CDR3 loop reads CASSPSAGSHEQYF.

The gene calls are TRBV28 and TRBJ2-4; checking the TCRdb D call of TRBD1 is not possible without DNA. This CDR3 has 17 amino acids. Germline V lookup: CDR1 MDHEN, CDR2 SYDVKM. CDR3 in amino acids: CASSLGLAGRDKNIQYF.

The chain has TRBV7-6 and TRBJ2-2. Germline CDR1 and CDR2: SGHVS and FNYEAQ. The CDR3 contains 16 residues. The chain's CDR3 is CASSLAPSDQPGELFF.

This sequence joins TRBV12-3 or TRBV12-4 and TRBJ2-3; without DNA, the TCRdb call of TRBD1 cannot be checked. CDR3 length: 13 residues. The CDR3 sequence: CASSGLSGDTQYF.

This sequence joins TRBV7-9 and TRBJ2-7; absent DNA, TCRdb's TRBD2 call cannot be checked. Germline values: CDR1 SEHNR, CDR2 FQNEAQ (reference sequence). This CDR3 is built from 16 residues. The CDR3 loop reads CASSPLGTSGTYEQYF.

The V call is TRBV29-1, the J call TRBJ2-7; TCRdb's assignment of TRBD2 cannot be checked, as there is no DNA. The germline V gene has CDR1 SQVTM and CDR2 ANQGSEA. CDR3 size: 11 residues. The CDR3 sequence is CSVRYHYEQYF.

The chain employs TRBV12-3 or TRBV12-4 and TRBJ2-4; the D call from TCRdb, TRBD2, cannot be confirmed without DNA. CDR3 length: 15 residues. The CDR3 protein is CASSPRGQGKNIQYF.

This sequence joins TRBV10-3 and TRBJ1-1. The CDR3 spans 15 residues. The germline gives CDR1 ENHRY, CDR2 SYGVKD. CDR3: CAISEFGGDGTEAFF.

V is TRBV5-5 and J is TRBJ1-1; the D gene TCRdb calls, TRBD1, cannot be checked with no DNA. From germline, CDR1 is SGHKS and CDR2 YYEKEE (reference sequence). The CDR3 is made up of 13 amino acids. The CDR3 sequence is CASSPQGASEAFF.

The genes are TRBV6-5 and TRBJ1-3. The CDR3 loop spans 15 amino acids. CDR1 and CDR2 from the germline V gene are MNHEY and SVGAGI. CDR3 loop: CASSYSGTRGNTIYF.

The chain employs TRBV20-1 and TRBJ2-4; TCRdb's D gene call, TRBD2, goes unchecked for lack of DNA. This CDR3 is 13 amino acids long. CDR1 and CDR2 from the germline V gene are DFQATT and SNEGSKA (reference sequence). CDR3 residues: CSRVAGAANIQYF.

This chain uses TRBV20-1 with TRBJ2-3; TCRdb gives TRBD2 as the D gene, but with no DNA this cannot be confirmed. The CDR3 is made up of 14 amino acids. Germline V lookup: CDR1 DFQATT, CDR2 SNEGSKA (reference sequence). CDR3 sequence reads: CSVQTSGRLDTQYF.

CDR3 protein: CATSRDQFWKGLSTDTQYF. The chain links TRBV15 to TRBJ2-3; checking the TCRdb D call of TRBD2 is not possible without DNA. The CDR3 totals 19 residues. Germline values: CDR1 LNHNV, CDR2 YYDKDF (reference sequence).

The chain has TRBV10-3 and TRBJ2-3; TCRdb's assignment of TRBD2 cannot be checked, as there is no DNA. Germline assignment: CDR1 ENHRY and CDR2 SYGVKD. This CDR3 comprises 18 residues. CDR3 region: CAISELGLAGGPPATQYF.

This chain connects TRBV4-2 to TRBJ2-1; TCRdb outputs TRBD2, but without DNA this stays unchecked. The CDR3 has 17 residues. The germline gives CDR1 LGHNA, CDR2 YNFKEQ. The CDR3 spells CASSQEASGSSYNEQFF.